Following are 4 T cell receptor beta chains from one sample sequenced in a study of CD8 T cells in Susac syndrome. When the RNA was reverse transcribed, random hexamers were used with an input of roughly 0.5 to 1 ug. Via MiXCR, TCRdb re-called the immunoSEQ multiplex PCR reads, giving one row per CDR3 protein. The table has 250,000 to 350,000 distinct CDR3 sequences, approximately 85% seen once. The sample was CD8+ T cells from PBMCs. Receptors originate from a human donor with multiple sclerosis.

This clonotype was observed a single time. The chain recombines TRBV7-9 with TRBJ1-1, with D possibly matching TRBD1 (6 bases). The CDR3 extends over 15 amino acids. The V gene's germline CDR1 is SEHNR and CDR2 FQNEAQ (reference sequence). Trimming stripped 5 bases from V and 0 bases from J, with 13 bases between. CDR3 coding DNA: TGTGCCAGCAGCGTCCGGACAGACCTGAACACTGAAGCTTTCTTT. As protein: CASSVRTDLNTEAFF.

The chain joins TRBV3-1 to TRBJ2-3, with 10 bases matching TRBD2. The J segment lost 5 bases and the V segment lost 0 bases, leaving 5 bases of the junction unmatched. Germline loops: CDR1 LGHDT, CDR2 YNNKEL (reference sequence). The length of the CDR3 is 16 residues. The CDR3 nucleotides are TGTGCCAGCAGCCAAGAGGTGTCTAGCGGGAGAGATACGCAGTATTTT. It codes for CASSQEVSSGRDTQYF.

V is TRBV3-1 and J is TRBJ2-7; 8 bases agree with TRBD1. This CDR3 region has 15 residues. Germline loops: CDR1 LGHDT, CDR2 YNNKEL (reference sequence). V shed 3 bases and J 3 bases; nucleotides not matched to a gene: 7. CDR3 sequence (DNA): TGTGCCAGCAGCCAGGGTCTCACAGGGGGCTACGAGCAGTACTTC. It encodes CASSQGLTGGYEQYF.

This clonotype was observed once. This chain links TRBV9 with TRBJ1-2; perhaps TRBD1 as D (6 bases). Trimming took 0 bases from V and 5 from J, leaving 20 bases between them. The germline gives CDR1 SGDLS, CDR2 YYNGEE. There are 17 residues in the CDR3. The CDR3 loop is CASSVGWGPSKGYGYTF. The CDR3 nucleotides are TGTGCCAGCAGCGTAGGCTGGGGGCCCTCAAAAGGATATGGCTACACCTTC.